This T cell receptor (beta chain) was found in a study of beta chain features in type 1 diabetes. Study observations and caveats: In all four CD4+ subsets, TCRB CDR3 length was significantly, moderately reduced in type 1 diabetes. When VDJ junctions were examined, type 1 diabetes patients showed fewer insertions and more deletions.

V lost 0 bases to trimming and J lost 7 bases, with 16 bases between them. The CDR3 consists of 14 residues. CDR1 is GTSNPN, CDR2 SVGIG, per germline (reference sequence). For this clone: Antigen unknown.

Expressed TCRB transcripts got sequenced, as all isolated RNA was reverse transcribed. Assay used: immunoSEQ multiplex PCR; TCRdb lists only in-frame clones, some missing. The sample has over 350,000 clones, more than 12% seen once. Purity (above 95%) was reached by all sorted populations. This TCR came from a woman between 18 and 29 years old in good health. Sequenced sample: naive CD4+ T cells from blood. This chain uses TRBV30 with TRBJ2-7, with D uncertain. DNA of the CDR3: TGTGCCTGGAGTGTTCTCACTCAGGCTCTGGAGCAGTACTTC. Translation: CAWSVLTQALEQYF.